The subject of this entry is one TCR beta chain. Antigen: not known. CDR1 and CDR2 from the germline V gene are LNHDA and SQIVND (reference sequence). The CDR3 spans 13 residues. Trimming took off 3 bases at V and 4 bases at J, with 9 bases between the two ends. This entry is derived from a study of cytomegalovirus exposure and HLA in healthy donors. Study-level results: More clonal expansion characterized HLA-associated TCR beta chains than equally common others in a later analysis.

13 Jbeta primers and 60 Vbeta primers were used for the PCR. Profiling relied on immunoSEQ multiplex PCR, and the TCRdb table lists in-frame clones only, not all of them. There are more than 110,000 clones in the sample; 60% to 85% occur only once, and approximately 6.3% lies in the top ten. Input material: PBMCs. This receptor was obtained from a man in his forties or fifties in good health and CMV-seropositive. The chain combines TRBV19 with TRBJ1-1; D uncertain. The CDR3 reads CASSMQSTTEAFF. The CDR3 coding sequence is TGTGCCAGTAGTATGCAAAGCACCACTGAAGCTTTCTTT.